These 28 T cell receptor beta chains share one sample of origin, sequenced in a study of blood T cell repertoires in COVID-19. Sequencing used immunoSEQ multiplex PCR; TCRdb keeps in-frame clones, though not all of them. The sample has 300,000 to 450,000 clones; about 90% are singletons. The sample taken for sequencing was PBMCs or T cells enriched from blood (not recorded which). The receptors stem from a man aged 30-40 years who had recovered from COVID-19.

This chain connects TRBV6-5 to TRBJ2-3; a weak D match, TRBD1 (6 bases). The CDR3 has 15 residues. From germline, CDR1 is MNHEY and CDR2 SVGAGI. V was shortened by 5 bases and J by 1 base, with 13 bases between the two germline ends. The CDR3 DNA reads TGTGCCAGCAGTAACCGGGACATTGGCACAGATACGCAGTATTTT. Translated, it gives CASSNRDIGTDTQYF.

The rearrangement uses TRBV29-1 and TRBJ2-7; tentatively, D is TRBD2 (5 bases). The CDR3 consists of 13 residues. CDR1 and CDR2 (germline): SQVTM, ANQGSEA. V gave up 3 bases and J gave up 1 base, with 10 bases separating them. In DNA form, the CDR3 reads TGCAGCGTTGACGAGGGCCATTCCTACGAGCAGTACTTC. Translation: CSVDEGHSYEQYF.

The J gene is TRBJ2-1, the V gene TRBV13, with a tentative D call TRBD2 (5 bases). Per germline, CDR1 PRHDT and CDR2 FYEKMQ (reference sequence). The CDR3 consists of 14 residues. V lost 1 base and J 6 bases, leaving 10 bases between the germline ends. CDR3 protein: CASSLVSGVNEQFF. CDR3 in DNA: TGTGCCAGCAGCTTAGTATCCGGGGTCAATGAGCAGTTCTTC.

The rearrangement links TRBV18 to TRBJ1-6; 9 bases agree with TRBD1. The trim removed 3 bases at V and 14 bases at J, leaving 11 bases unmatched. Germline-derived CDR1 and CDR2 are KGHSH and LQKENI. The CDR3 covers 15 residues. In nucleotides, the CDR3 is TGTGCCAGCTCACCCCCCGACAGGGGGTTTTTGGCCCTCCACTTT. It translates to CASSPPDRGFLALHF. Based on the CDR3 plus reference TRBV18 and TRBJ1-6, the full variable domain is NAGVMQNPRHLVRRRGQEARLRCSPMKGHSHVYWYRQLPEEGLKFMVYLQKENIIDESGMPKERFSAEFPKEGPSILRIQQVVRGDSAAYFCASSPPDRGFLALHFGNGTRLTVT.

This clone turned up a few times. This rearrangement joins TRBV7-2 to TRBJ2-2; 7 bases map to TRBD1. The ends lost 5 bases at V and 7 bases at J; junction bases unmatched: 4. CDR1 SGHTA and CDR2 FQGNSA come from the germline V gene. The CDR3 is made up of 13 amino acids. CDR3 amino acids: CASSPYRGGELFF. The CDR3 DNA follows: TGTGCCAGCAGCCCTTACAGGGGCGGGGAGCTGTTTTTT.

The chain joins TRBV9 to TRBJ1-6; D gene unclear. There are 18 residues in the CDR3. V was clipped by 0 bases and J by 5 bases, with 18 bases between them. Per the germline V gene, CDR1 is SGDLS and CDR2 is YYNGEE. CDR3 loop: CASSVDRSREGHNSPLHF. Here the CDR3 DNA reads TGTGCCAGCAGCGTAGATCGGTCGAGGGAAGGTCATAATTCACCCCTCCACTTT. The entire variable domain, with the rest obtained from reference TRBV9 and TRBJ1-6, is as follows: DSGVTQTPKHLITATGQRVTLRCSPRSGDLSVYWYQQSLDQGLQFLIQYYNGEERAKGNILERFSAQQFPDLHSELNLSSLELGDSALYFCASSVDRSREGHNSPLHFGNGTRLTVT.

The chain has TRBV4-3 and TRBJ1-2, with 11 positions matching TRBD1. J was trimmed by 5 bases and V by 1 base; bases with no gene match: 6. CDR3 size: 16 residues. Germline loops: CDR1 LGHNA, CDR2 YSLEER. In nucleotides, the CDR3 is TGCGCCAGCAGCCAAGGGACAGGGGGCACAGGGTATGGCTACACCTTC. This sequence encodes CASSQGTGGTGYGYTF.

V and J are TRBV6-5 and TRBJ2-3; D may be TRBD2 (6 bases). Trimming pared 8 bases from V and 2 bases from J, leaving 17 bases between. The CDR3 runs to 15 residues. The germline gives CDR1 MNHEY, CDR2 SVGAGI. CDR3 in amino acids: CASCACAGPTDTQYF. DNA for the CDR3: TGTGCCAGCTGCGCGTGTGCGGGGCCCACAGATACGCAGTATTTT.

V gene TRBV7-2 combines with J gene TRBJ1-1; D possibly corresponds to TRBD1 (6 bases). V was clipped by 5 bases and J by 1 base, with 11 bases between them. Germline CDR1 reads SGHTA; CDR2 reads FQGNSA. The CDR3 loop spans 14 amino acids. As DNA, the CDR3 is TGTGCCAGCAGCCTCACAGGGACGAACACTGAAGCTTTCTTT. Protein: CASSLTGTNTEAFF.

The chain links TRBV5-1 to TRBJ1-2; D perhaps matches TRBD1 (6 bases). The CDR3 runs to 14 residues. Per the germline V gene, CDR1 is SGHRS and CDR2 is YFSETQ. V lost 4 bases to trimming and J lost 6 bases, with 16 bases between them. CDR3 residues: CASSRGVWTDGYTF. The CDR3 DNA reads TGCGCCAGCAGCCGGGGAGTCTGGACAGATGGCTACACCTTC.

This chain joins TRBV2 and TRBJ2-2, with 9 bases aligning to TRBD2. CDR1 is SNHLY and CDR2 is FYNNEI in the germline V gene. CDR3 size: 16 residues. Trimming cost V 6 bases and J 7 bases; bases outside gene matches: 12. CDR3 DNA sequence: TGTGCCAGCAGCAACAGGAATAGCGGGGGTGTCGGGGAGCTGTTTTTT. Its protein product is CASSNRNSGGVGELFF.

This chain connects TRBV6-5 to TRBJ2-3, with D possibly matching TRBD2 (5 bases). In germline, CDR1 is MNHEY, CDR2 SVGAGI. Deletions cut 6 bases from V and 5 bases from J, with 9 bases between. The CDR3 sequence is 12 residues long. The CDR3 protein is CASRLGKDTQYF. The CDR3 DNA follows: TGTGCCAGCAGACTAGGGAAAGATACGCAGTATTTT.

V usage is TRBV5-1 and J usage is TRBJ1-6, with no clear D. V lost 0 bases and J 11 bases, leaving 12 bases between the germline ends. The CDR3 has 14 amino acids. Per germline, CDR1 SGHRS and CDR2 YFSETQ. The CDR3 DNA follows: TGCGCCAGCAGCTTGGGGGAATCGGGAACACCCCTCCACTTT. The encoded protein is CASSLGESGTPLHF.

The sample holds a few counts of this clone. The V gene is TRBV7-6, the J gene TRBJ1-4, with a weak D call TRBD1 (5 bases). The CDR3 is made up of 16 amino acids. The V and J ends lost 6 bases and 0 bases respectively, with 14 bases between them. The germline gives CDR1 SGHVS, CDR2 FNYEAQ. This chain's CDR3 is CASSQNPGSTNEKLFF. In DNA, the CDR3 is TGTGCCAGCAGTCAAAATCCAGGGTCAACTAATGAAAAACTGTTTTTT.

The chain is built from TRBV7-9 and TRBJ1-5, with D unclear. CDR3 length: 14 residues. Germline V gene sequence: CDR1 SEHNR, CDR2 FQNEAQ (reference sequence). Trimming cost V 5 bases and J 0 bases, with 8 bases left between them. The CDR3 here is CASSGLNSNQPQHF. CDR3 bases: TGTGCCAGCAGCGGCCTCAATAGCAATCAGCCCCAGCATTTT.

The chain combines TRBV5-1 with TRBJ1-1; D is possibly TRBD1 (5 bases). CDR1 SGHRS and CDR2 YFSETQ come from the germline V gene. V was shortened by 5 bases and J by 3 bases, with 14 bases between the two germline ends. This CDR3 region has 14 residues. The CDR3 DNA reads TGCGCCAGCAGGCGGGGGGTAGAGGACACTGAAGCTTTCTTT. The encoded protein is CASRRGVEDTEAFF. The full variable domain, completed using reference TRBV5-1 and TRBJ1-1, is KAGVTQTPRYLIKTRGQQVTLSCSPISGHRSVSWYQQTPGQGLQFLFEYFSETQRNKGNFPGRFSGRQFSNSRSEMNVSTLELGDSALYLCASRRGVEDTEAFFGQGTRLTVV.

This clone showed up just once. This chain links TRBV19 with TRBJ2-4; TRBD1 aligns across 10 bases. Germline V gene sequence: CDR1 LNHDA, CDR2 SQIVND (reference sequence). V lost 4 bases, J lost 6 bases, and 3 bases stayed unmatched. CDR3 length: 14 amino acids. CDR3 bases: TGTGCCAGTAGTAACCGGGACAGGGGAAACATTCAGTACTTC. Its protein product is CASSNRDRGNIQYF.

V and J are TRBV7-8 and TRBJ1-5; TRBD1 matches at 7 bases. Germline CDR1 SGHVS, CDR2 FQNEAQ. CDR3 length: 13 amino acids. V lost 8 bases and J lost 4; bases outside the gene matches: 5. The CDR3 sequence is CASRRDRNQPQHF. Written as DNA, the CDR3 is TGTGCCAGCCGCCGGGACAGAAATCAGCCCCAGCATTTT.

V and J are TRBV3-1 (or the pseudogene TRBV3-2) and TRBJ2-2; D call uncertain. The CDR3 runs 14 residues. Trimming pared 2 bases from V and 7 bases from J, leaving 11 bases between. Germline CDR1 is LGHDT and CDR2 is YNNKEL (reference sequence). This CDR3 is CASSQPPGGGELFF. CDR3 nucleotides: TGTGCCAGCAGCCAACCCCCCGGTGGCGGGGAGCTGTTTTTT.

The chain employs TRBV6-5 and TRBJ2-3; TRBD2 matches at 7 bases. With 0 bases clipped from V and 5 bases from J, the junction kept 5 bases outside the gene matches. This CDR3 has 15 amino acids. In germline, CDR1 is MNHEY, CDR2 SVGAGI. DNA of the CDR3: TGTGCCAGCAGTTACTCGCGGGGGACCGAAGATACGCAGTATTTT. It specifies CASSYSRGTEDTQYF.

The V and J genes are TRBV18 and TRBJ1-5; tentatively, D is TRBD1 (6 bases). Germline V gene lookup returns CDR1 KGHSH and CDR2 LQKENI. Trimming removed 3 bases from V and 7 bases from J, with 22 bases in between. The length of the CDR3 is 17 residues. CDR3 amino acids: CASSPRQALAVGQPQHF. For the CDR3, the DNA is TGTGCCAGCTCACCCCGACAGGCATTGGCGGTAGGGCAGCCCCAGCATTTT.

V gene TRBV27 combines with J gene TRBJ1-4; the match to TRBD1 covers 10 bases. The germline V gene encodes CDR1 MNHEY and CDR2 SMNVEV (reference sequence). The CDR3 contains 17 residues. Unmatched junction bases numbered 8, after V lost 5 bases and J lost 2 bases. The CDR3 region is CASSPWTGGVTNEKLFF. CDR3 sequence (DNA): TGTGCCAGCAGTCCCTGGACAGGGGGGGTTACTAATGAAAAACTGTTTTTT.

The rearrangement uses TRBV7-9 and TRBJ2-1; 8 positions agree with TRBD1. The CDR3 is made up of 15 amino acids. Trimming cost V 1 base and J 9 bases; bases outside gene matches: 8. The germline V gene encodes CDR1 SEHNR and CDR2 FQNEAQ (reference sequence). The CDR3 DNA reads TGTGCCAGCAGCTTAGAAGGCAGGGGGCGGACTGAGCAGTTCTTC. This sequence encodes CASSLEGRGRTEQFF.

This chain joins TRBV4-3 and TRBJ2-5, with D hard to call. The CDR3 extends over 16 amino acids. V gave up 0 bases and J gave up 3 bases, with 14 bases separating them. Germline CDR1 LGHNA, CDR2 YSLEER. The CDR3 bases are TGCGCCAGCAGCCAAGATCTTGACATGATGGAAGAGACCCAGTACTTC. It encodes CASSQDLDMMEETQYF.

V and J are TRBV6-5 and TRBJ1-2, with 8 bases identical to TRBD1. This CDR3 has 15 residues. From germline, CDR1 is MNHEY and CDR2 SVGAGI. Germline trimming cut 0 bases from V and 2 bases from J; bases unmatched to any gene: 2. The chain's CDR3 is CASSYSDRANYGYTF. CDR3 bases: TGTGCCAGCAGTTACTCGGACAGGGCAAACTATGGCTACACCTTC.

In this sample, this clone turned up once. This sequence joins TRBV25-1 and TRBJ1-1, with 8 positions matching TRBD1. The germline gives CDR1 MGHDK, CDR2 SYGVNS. The CDR3 has 14 amino acids. V shed 3 bases, J shed 11 bases, and the junction held 11 bases outside the gene matches. The CDR3 loop reads CASSDRDRHVAAFF. DNA of the CDR3: TGTGCCAGCAGTGACCGGGACAGGCACGTCGCGGCTTTCTTT.

The J gene is TRBJ1-1, the V gene TRBV7-9; 8 positions agree with TRBD1. Looked up from germline, CDR1 is SEHNR and CDR2 is FQNEAQ (reference sequence). The CDR3 runs to 15 residues. The junction had 5 bases not matched to a gene; V was cut back by 0 bases and J by 5 bases. The CDR3 spells CASSLAWQGATEAFF. The CDR3 nucleotides read TGTGCCAGCAGCTTAGCATGGCAGGGGGCAACTGAAGCTTTCTTT.

This chain links TRBV18 with TRBJ1-1; D possibly corresponds to TRBD1 (6 bases). The CDR3 extends over 12 amino acids. Looked up from germline, CDR1 is KGHSH and CDR2 is LQKENI. Trimming removed 6 bases from V and 12 bases from J, with 17 bases in between. CDR3 residues: CASSPGAQGSFF. The CDR3 nucleotides are TGTGCCAGCTCCCCAGGAGCGCAGGGGTCTTTCTTT. Combining the CDR3 with reference TRBV18 and TRBJ1-1 gives the whole variable domain NAGVMQNPRHLVRRRGQEARLRCSPMKGHSHVYWYRQLPEEGLKFMVYLQKENIIDESGMPKERFSAEFPKEGPSILRIQQVVRGDSAAYFCASSPGAQGSFFGQGTRLTVV.